This T cell receptor (beta chain) was found in a study of CD8+ T cells in alopecia areata. Stated treatment: oral pan-JAK inhibitor, 5-10 mg twice daily. Germline CDR1 is MNHEY and CDR2 is SMNVEV (reference sequence). This CDR3 contains 14 residues. V was trimmed by 6 bases and J by 0 bases, leaving 9 bases between them. Sequencing relied on a cDNA template that was reverse transcribed from extracted RNA. Generated by immunoSEQ multiplex PCR, the TCRdb table keeps only in-frame clones and is missing some. Of a few hundred thousand clones listed, 40% to 45% are singletons. Study-wide points: There were many expanded lesional clones persisting in scalp and blood during tofacitinib. As there was one nonresponder, how baseline CD8+ expansion relates to response remains uncertain. Expanded CD8+ clones among the top 100, and scalp clonality, were significantly decreased by tofacitinib.

As for this clone: The antigen is unknown.

The sequence came from a human donor with alopecia areata. This material consisted of CD4+ T cells sorted from blood, taken at approximately week 36, from a patient treated with tofacitinib. V is TRBV27 and J is TRBJ2-4, with D hard to call. The DNA of the CDR3 is TGTGCCAGCAGGGGCACTGTAGCCAAAAACATTCAGTACTTC. It specifies CASRGTVAKNIQYF.